The 20 T cell receptor beta chains below all came from one sample that was sequenced in a study of blood T cell repertoires in COVID-19. TCRdb keeps only in-frame clones here, not all; method: immunoSEQ multiplex PCR. Of about 180,000 clones listed, about 81% are singletons. The sample was peripheral blood. Receptors originate from a woman older than 75 with COVID-19, enrolled during active disease.

The J gene is TRBJ2-1, the V gene TRBV4-1, with TRBD2 matching 12 bases. Looked up from germline, CDR1 is MGHRA and CDR2 is YSYEKL. The CDR3 spans 17 residues. The V and J ends lost 3 bases and 3 bases, in that order; junction bases with no gene match: 6. The CDR3 bases are TGCGCCAGCAGCCATTTGACTAGCGGGAGAGGCTACAATGAGCAGTTCTTC. Translation gives CASSHLTSGRGYNEQFF.

The genes are TRBV5-4 and TRBJ1-3, with unresolved D. V gave up 0 bases and J gave up 4 bases, with 14 bases separating them. This CDR3 region has 16 residues. CDR1 is SGHNT, CDR2 YYREEE, per germline (reference sequence). The CDR3 DNA reads TGTGCCAGCAGCTTGGATGGCGGGCGCTCGGGAAACACCATATATTTT. It specifies CASSLDGGRSGNTIYF. The variable domain in full, completed from reference TRBV5-4 and TRBJ1-3, reads ETGVTQSPTHLIKTRGQQVTLRCSSQSGHNTVSWYQQALGQGPQFIFQYYREEENGRGNFPPRFSGLQFPNYSSELNVNALELDDSALYLCASSLDGGRSGNTIYFGEGSWLTVV.

In regard to this clone: The junction departs from germline at one end; a sequencing error may be responsible. The chain is built from TRBV7-7 and TRBJ2-7, with 7 bases that match TRBD1. This CDR3 comprises 15 residues. From germline, CDR1 is SSHAT and CDR2 FNYEAQ (reference sequence). CDR3 protein: CASSLLAGGGYEQYF. CDR3 DNA sequence: TGTGCTAGCAGCTTGCTAGCAGGGGGTGGCTACGAGCAGTACTTC.

The genes are TRBV4-1 and TRBJ2-7; 7 positions match TRBD1. J gave up 3 bases and V 0 bases, and 14 bases lay outside the gene matches. Germline values: CDR1 MGHRA, CDR2 YSYEKL. This CDR3 is 18 amino acids long. CDR3 in DNA: TGCGCCAGCAGCCAAGATAGCCATAACAGGGGAAGTTTCTACGAGCAGTACTTC. Its translation is CASSQDSHNRGSFYEQYF.

V and J are TRBV6-5 and TRBJ2-7, with D possibly being TRBD2 (7 bases). Germline assignment: CDR1 MNHEY and CDR2 SVGAGI. CDR3 length: 16 amino acids. The ends were cut back, 0 bases at V and 2 bases at J, with 14 bases in the middle. CDR3: CASSYSRGGGPYEQYF. The CDR3 DNA reads TGTGCCAGCAGTTACTCGAGGGGGGGAGGGCCCTACGAGCAGTACTTC.

This chain connects TRBV6-2 or TRBV6-3 to TRBJ2-5; 9 bases line up with TRBD2. The CDR3 contains 16 residues. Trimming took 5 bases from V and 4 from J; bases not matched to a gene: 11. CDR1 MNHEY and CDR2 SVGEGT come from the germline V gene. The DNA of the CDR3 is TGTGCCAGCAGTACCCCCGAGGCGGGGGGGCGAGAGACCCAGTACTTC. The encoded protein is CASSTPEAGGRETQYF.

The chain joins TRBV5-1 to TRBJ2-3; weak D call: TRBD1 (5 bases). Looked up from germline, CDR1 is SGHRS and CDR2 is YFSETQ. V lost 0 bases, J lost 0 bases, and 11 bases lay in between. The CDR3 extends over 16 amino acids. The chain's CDR3 is CASSLGQLSSTDTQYF. CDR3 sequence (DNA): TGCGCCAGCAGCTTGGGACAGTTATCTAGCACAGATACGCAGTATTTT. The full variable domain, with the rest looked up from reference TRBV5-1 and TRBJ2-3, is KAGVTQTPRYLIKTRGQQVTLSCSPISGHRSVSWYQQTPGQGLQFLFEYFSETQRNKGNFPGRFSGRQFSNSRSEMNVSTLELGDSALYLCASSLGQLSSTDTQYFGPGTRLTVL.

The chain combines TRBV19 with TRBJ1-2; 9 nucleotides match TRBD1. CDR3 length: 15 residues. Unmatched junction bases numbered 9, after V lost 6 bases and J lost 4 bases. Germline V gene lookup returns CDR1 LNHDA and CDR2 SQIVND (reference sequence). In DNA form, the CDR3 reads TGTGCCAGTAGGGGACAGGGAGGACCAGGCTATGGCTACACCTTC. Its protein product is CASRGQGGPGYGYTF.

The CDR3 nucleotides read TGTGCCAGCAGCCGGGACACTACCGCCTATGGCTACACCTTC. Residues: CASSRDTTAYGYTF. The chain has TRBV6-5 and TRBJ1-2; possibly TRBD1 for D (6 bases). The CDR3 is 14 amino acids. CDR1 is MNHEY, CDR2 SVGAGI, per germline. Trimming cost V 6 bases and J 4 bases, with 15 bases left between them.

This clone was picked up one time. The chain combines TRBV27 with TRBJ2-1, with D perhaps TRBD2 (6 bases). CDR1 is MNHEY and CDR2 is SMNVEV in the germline V gene (reference sequence). Trimming shortened V by 3 bases and J by 8 bases, and 14 bases separated the two germline ends. The CDR3 spans 14 residues. CDR3 bases: TGTGCCAGCAGTTTCGGCGCGGGCGGGGATGAGCAGTTCTTC. Protein: CASSFGAGGDEQFF.

V gene TRBV4-2 combines with J gene TRBJ2-1; TRBD2 matches at 10 bases. Losses at the gene ends were 2 bases for V and 5 bases for J; bases not matched to a gene: 6. There are 16 residues in the CDR3. Per germline, CDR1 LGHNA and CDR2 YNFKEQ. In DNA, the CDR3 is TGTGCCAGCAGCCAAAGATTTCTAGCGGGGGACAATGAGCAGTTCTTC. As protein: CASSQRFLAGDNEQFF.

This chain links TRBV4-1 with TRBJ1-2, with unresolved D. The CDR3 sequence is 16 residues long. The V end was cut by 1 base, the J end by 8 bases, with 20 bases between. The germline gives CDR1 MGHRA, CDR2 YSYEKL. The CDR3 protein is CASSQAVTVLYVGYTF. The CDR3, as DNA: TGCGCCAGCAGCCAAGCCGTCACAGTATTGTATGTCGGCTACACCTTC.

The chain carries TRBV18 and TRBJ2-1, with D perhaps matching TRBD1 (6 bases). Germline V gene lookup returns CDR1 KGHSH and CDR2 LQKENI. CDR3 length equals 15 residues. V shed 3 bases and J shed 7 bases, with 16 bases lying between them. CDR3 residues: CASSPTGFRRNEQFF. DNA for the CDR3: TGTGCCAGCTCACCCACAGGGTTTCGTAGGAATGAGCAGTTCTTC.

The rearrangement joins TRBV7-9 to TRBJ1-5, with D possibly being TRBD1 (5 bases). V lost 3 bases and J 6 bases, leaving 12 bases between the germline ends. The CDR3 loop spans 14 amino acids. Per germline, CDR1 SEHNR and CDR2 FQNEAQ (reference sequence). The CDR3 region has the DNA TGTGCCAGCAGCTTTGATTCGGGGGGTCAGCCCCAGCATTTT. It is translated as CASSFDSGGQPQHF.

This rearrangement joins TRBV19 to TRBJ2-2; D unresolved. The CDR3 covers 13 residues. Germline V CDR1 and CDR2: LNHDA, SQIVND (reference sequence). V was trimmed by 5 bases and J by 6 bases, leaving 10 bases between them. The CDR3 sequence is CASSRLSAGELFF. The CDR3 DNA sequence: TGTGCCAGTAGTCGGTTGAGTGCCGGGGAGCTGTTTTTT. Full variable domain (missing parts from reference TRBV19 and TRBJ2-2): DGGITQSPKYLFRKEGQNVTLSCEQNLNHDAMYWYRQDPGQGLRLIYYSQIVNDFQKGDIAEGYSVSREKKESFPLTVTSAQKNPTAFYLCASSRLSAGELFFGEGSRLTVL.

The genes are TRBV5-6 and TRBJ2-1; 9 bases map to TRBD2. The CDR3 is 17 residues long. CDR1 and CDR2 (germline): SGHDT, YYEEEE. Unmatched junction bases numbered 5, after V lost 0 bases and J lost 1 base. In nucleotides, the CDR3 is TGTGCCAGCAGCTTGGCCGGAGCGGGAGGTTCCTACAATGAGCAGTTCTTC. Amino acid sequence: CASSLAGAGGSYNEQFF.

The rearrangement uses TRBV5-4 and TRBJ2-3; 7 nucleotides align to TRBD2. This CDR3 has 15 residues. V was pared by 0 bases and J by 0 bases, with 1 base of the junction left unmatched. Germline V gene sequence: CDR1 SGHNT, CDR2 YYREEE (reference sequence). CDR3 DNA sequence: TGTGCCAGCAGCTTGGCCGGGGGGAGCACAGATACGCAGTATTTT. Its translation: CASSLAGGSTDTQYF. The variable domain in full, completed from reference TRBV5-4 and TRBJ2-3, reads ETGVTQSPTHLIKTRGQQVTLRCSSQSGHNTVSWYQQALGQGPQFIFQYYREEENGRGNFPPRFSGLQFPNYSSELNVNALELDDSALYLCASSLAGGSTDTQYFGPGTRLTVL.

The chain joins TRBV6-5 to TRBJ2-3; the D is unclear. V shed 10 bases and J shed 3 bases, with 17 bases lying between them. The CDR3 is 14 residues long. CDR1 is MNHEY and CDR2 is SVGAGI in the germline V gene. CDR3 nucleotides: TGTGCCACCTACAGACCATTCGAGACAGATACGCAGTATTTT. This codes for CATYRPFETDTQYF.

V usage is TRBV6-6 and J usage is TRBJ2-4; a possible D gene is TRBD2 (6 bases). V was pared by 7 bases and J by 1 base, with 11 bases between. The CDR3 length is 14 residues. Germline V gives CDR1 MNHNY, CDR2 SVGAGI (reference sequence). The CDR3 region has the DNA TGTGCCAGCATCCCCGGAGGGGCCAAAAACATTCAGTACTTC. Its protein product is CASIPGGAKNIQYF.

The chain joins TRBV27 to TRBJ2-7; 10 bases are shared with TRBD1. There are 15 residues in the CDR3. Trimming at V came to 5 bases and at J to 4 bases, leaving 8 bases not matched to a gene. The germline V gene encodes CDR1 MNHEY and CDR2 SMNVEV (reference sequence). This CDR3 is CASSPGTGVLYEQYF. Written as DNA, the CDR3 is TGTGCCAGCAGTCCTGGGACAGGGGTCCTATACGAGCAGTACTTC.